These T cell receptor beta chains were read from a single sample in a study of blood T cell repertoires in COVID-19. Libraries were prepared by immunoSEQ multiplex PCR; TCRdb keeps only in-frame clonotypes and omits some of them. The sample holds a few hundred thousand clones; 85% are singletons and the top ten take approximately 19%. Specimen: PBMCs or T cells enriched from blood (not recorded which). These receptors originate from a man aged 35-49 years who had recovered from COVID-19. CDR3s include the opening cysteine and the closing phenylalanine or tryptophan. Fields, in order: V gene, clone size, J gene, CDR3 protein. Clone size is shown for a subset of rows, as once, few, many or a class of expanded clone.

TRBV10-3	-	TRBJ2-1	CAIRESSGRNNEQFF
TRBV6-1	-	TRBJ1-2	CASSESPSAGDYGYTF
TRBV30	once	TRBJ1-1	CARQGAISTEAFF
TRBV19	-	TRBJ2-5	CASGEGPETQYF
TRBV5-6	-	TRBJ2-3	CASSLIAGGTDTQYF
TRBV30	-	TRBJ1-2	CAWSVTVYGYTF
TRBV5-6	-	TRBJ2-1	CASSVAGGPYNEQFF
TRBV2	-	TRBJ1-5	CASETGGLDQPQHF
TRBV28	-	TRBJ1-5	CASSSGAFKGNQPQHF
TRBV24-1	-	TRBJ2-5	CATSDPSVQETQYF
TRBV27	once	TRBJ1-1	CASSPYGQRNTEAFF
TRBV13	-	TRBJ1-3	CASSRIPEDSGNTIYF
TRBV3-1/TRBV3-2	-	TRBJ2-3	CASSQDYLSTDTQYF
TRBV18	-	TRBJ2-1	CASSPSGYEQFF
TRBV3-1/TRBV3-2	-	TRBJ2-7	CASSHSGTSPEQYF
TRBV19	-	TRBJ2-7	CASSTHSRLGTATYEQYF
TRBV19	-	TRBJ2-2	CASSKAGNTGELFF
TRBV28	-	TRBJ2-3	CASSTSGSSTDTQYF
TRBV11-3	-	TRBJ1-3	CASSTDRAFSGNTIYF
TRBV5-1	-	TRBJ2-2	CASRSLPYGGNGELFF
TRBV12-5	few	TRBJ1-2	CASGLVSGFDGYTF
TRBV4-3	once	TRBJ2-1	CASSQDKVAGLNNEQFF
TRBV28	-	TRBJ2-1	CASSLISGAEQFF
TRBV29-1	-	TRBJ2-1	CSVGQNNEQFF
TRBV3-1/TRBV3-2	-	TRBJ2-7	CASSLASGTTYEQYF
TRBV6-2/TRBV6-3	-	TRBJ2-7	CASSYGGSLDEQYF
TRBV9	-	TRBJ2-3	CASSSGALLLHSTDTQYF
TRBV24-1	-	TRBJ1-2	CATSDGGLRGGYTF
TRBV27	-	TRBJ1-6	CASTLNGGIHNSPLHF
TRBV11-3	once	TRBJ1-1	CASSWGLDLNTEAFF
TRBV28	-	TRBJ2-1	CASTPRALVASYNEQFF
TRBV5-6	-	TRBJ1-2	CASSLAGGAYGYTF
TRBV5-1	-	TRBJ2-2	CASSLMTGANTGELFF
TRBV6-1	-	TRBJ2-7	CASSGGGRSGTLYEQYF
TRBV27	-	TRBJ1-1	CASSLYAGMNTEAFF
TRBV4-1	-	TRBJ2-7	CASSQEGGQESYEQYF
TRBV10-1	-	TRBJ1-6	CASSNRQGSYNSPLHF
TRBV20-1	-	TRBJ2-7	CSASVAGGLRYEQYF
TRBV7-2	-	TRBJ1-1	CASSPGGGALDAFF
TRBV18	-	TRBJ1-1	CASSPVDTEAFF
TRBV4-2	-	TRBJ2-3	CASSPQSGTIFTDTQYF
TRBV5-4	-	TRBJ2-7	CASSLDEYEQYF
TRBV7-6	once	TRBJ2-7	CASSLSGGLVYEQYF
TRBV30	-	TRBJ1-5	CAWRTVGQPQHF
TRBV24-1	-	TRBJ2-1	CATSDFGGRAANEQFF
TRBV24-1	-	TRBJ2-7	CATSDKSGTGSPEQYF
TRBV9	-	TRBJ2-7	CASSVAGQGTSHEQYF
TRBV30	-	TRBJ1-6	CAWNRGAYNSPLHF
TRBV6-5	-	TRBJ1-2	CASTPGQGYGYTF
TRBV7-3	once	TRBJ2-5	CASSPHGLAHAETQYF
TRBV30	-	TRBJ1-1	CAWGGLSTEAFF
TRBV2	-	TRBJ2-7	CASRTGAGVYEQYF
TRBV6-5	once	TRBJ2-5	CASSRLETQYF